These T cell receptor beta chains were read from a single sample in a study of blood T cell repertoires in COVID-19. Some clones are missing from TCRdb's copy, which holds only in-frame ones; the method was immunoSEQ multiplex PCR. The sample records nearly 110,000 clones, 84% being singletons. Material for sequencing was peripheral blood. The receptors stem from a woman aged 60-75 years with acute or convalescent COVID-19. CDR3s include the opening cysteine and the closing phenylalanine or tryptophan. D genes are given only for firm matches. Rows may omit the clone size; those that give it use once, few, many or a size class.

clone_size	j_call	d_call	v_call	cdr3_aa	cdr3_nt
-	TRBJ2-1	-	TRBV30	CAWSVQGSGTRQFF	TGTGCCTGGAGTGTACAGGGCTCAGGTACCAGGCAGTTCTTC
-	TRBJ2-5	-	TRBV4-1	CASSQDYPGRLETQYF	TGCGCCAGCAGCCAAGATTATCCGGGGAGATTGGAGACCCAGTACTTC
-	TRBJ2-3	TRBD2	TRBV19	CASSTKTSGLSTDTQYF	TGTGCCAGTAGTACGAAGACTAGCGGACTTAGCACAGATACGCAGTATTTT
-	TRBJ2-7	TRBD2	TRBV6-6	CASSYSRTSDYEQYF	TGTGCCAGCAGTTACTCTCGAACTAGCGACTACGAGCAGTACTTC
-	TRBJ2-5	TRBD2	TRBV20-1	CSASRIAGGLETQYF	TGCAGTGCTAGTAGAATAGCGGGAGGTTTAGAGACCCAGTACTTC
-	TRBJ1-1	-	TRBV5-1	CASSLNVGGETEAFF	TGCGCCAGCAGCTTGAATGTAGGGGGAGAGACTGAAGCTTTCTTT
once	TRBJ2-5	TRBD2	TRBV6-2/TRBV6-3	CASSLWAAGEQETQYF	TGTGCCAGCAGTCTTTGGGCAGCGGGAGAACAAGAGACCCAGTACTTC
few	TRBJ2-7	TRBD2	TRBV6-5	CASSSSGQSSYEQYF	TGTGCCAGCAGTTCTAGCGGGCAGAGCTCCTACGAGCAGTACTTC
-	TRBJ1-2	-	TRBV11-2	CASSLAFNRRNYGYTF	TGTGCCAGCAGCTTAGCTTTCAACAGGCGCAACTATGGCTACACCTTC
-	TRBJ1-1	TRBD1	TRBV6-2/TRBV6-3	CASSLNMGRGRTEAFF	TGTGCCAGCAGCCTCAACATGGGCAGGGGGCGAACTGAAGCTTTCTTT
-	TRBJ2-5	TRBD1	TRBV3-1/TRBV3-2	CASSTTGTGGRETQYF	TGTGCCAGCAGCACAACCGGGACAGGGGGACGTGAGACCCAGTACTTC
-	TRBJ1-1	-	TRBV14	CASSQGSGAEAFF	TGTGCCAGCAGCCAAGGTTCGGGGGCTGAAGCTTTCTTT
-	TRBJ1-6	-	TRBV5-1	CASSLEGGVSYNSPLHF	TGCGCCAGCAGCTTGGAAGGGGGGGTGTCCTATAATTCACCCCTCCACTTT
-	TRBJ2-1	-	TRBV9	CASEGDNEQFF	TGTGCCAGCGAGGGGGACAATGAGCAGTTCTTC
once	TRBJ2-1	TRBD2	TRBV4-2	CASSQDYLGTSGYNEQFF	TGTGCCAGCAGCCAAGATTACCTGGGGACTAGCGGATACAATGAGCAGTTCTTC
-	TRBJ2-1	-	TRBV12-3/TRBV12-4	CASSLRGNEQFF	TGTGCCAGCAGTTTAAGGGGGAATGAGCAGTTCTTC
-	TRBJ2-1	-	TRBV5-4	CASSFAGISYNEQFF	TGTGCCAGCAGCTTTGCGGGGATCTCCTACAATGAGCAGTTCTTC
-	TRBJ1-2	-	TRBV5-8	CASSLGGILSYGYTF	TGTGCCAGCAGCTTGGGAGGGATACTTAGCTATGGCTACACCTTC
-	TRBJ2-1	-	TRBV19	CASSISASSYNEQFF	TGTGCCAGTAGTATTAGCGCTAGCTCCTACAATGAGCAGTTCTTC
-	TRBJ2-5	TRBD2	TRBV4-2	CASSPTSGRAPETQYF	TGTGCCAGCAGCCCCACTAGCGGGAGGGCCCCAGAGACCCAGTACTTC
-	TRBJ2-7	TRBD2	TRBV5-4	CASKREADAYEQYF	TGTGCCAGCAAACGGGAGGCGGATGCCTACGAGCAGTACTTC
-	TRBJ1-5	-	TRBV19	CASSIQGKRSNQPQHF	TGTGCCAGTAGTATTCAGGGGAAAAGGAGCAATCAGCCCCAGCATTTT
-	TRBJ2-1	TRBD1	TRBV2	CASDRDGEQFF	TGTGCCAGCGACAGGGATGGTGAGCAGTTCTTC
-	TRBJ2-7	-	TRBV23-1	CASSQSSLYEQYF	TGCGCCAGCAGTCAATCGAGCCTCTACGAGCAGTACTTC
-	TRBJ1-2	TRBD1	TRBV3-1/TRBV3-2	CASSQPGGNYGYTF	TGTGCCAGCAGCCAACCAGGGGGAAATTACGGCTACACCTTC
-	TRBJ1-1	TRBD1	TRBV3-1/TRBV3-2	CASSQEPQQGETEAFF	TGTGCCAGCAGCCAAGAACCCCAACAGGGGGAAACTGAAGCTTTCTTT
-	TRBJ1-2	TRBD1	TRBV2	CASGDSYGYTF	TGTGCCAGCGGGGACAGCTATGGCTACACCTTC
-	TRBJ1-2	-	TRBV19	CASSIGGQYYGYTF	TGTGCCAGTAGTATAGGAGGACAGTACTATGGCTACACCTTC
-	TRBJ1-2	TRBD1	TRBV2	CASSRSRGQDYGYTF	TGTGCCAGCAGTCGTTCCAGGGGGCAGGACTATGGCTACACCTTC
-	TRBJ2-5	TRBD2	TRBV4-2	CASSLGGPTPETQYF	TGTGCCAGCAGCCTGGGAGGGCCAACCCCAGAGACCCAGTACTTC
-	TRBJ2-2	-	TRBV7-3	CASSPGLNTGELFF	TGTGCCAGCAGCCCAGGACTCAACACCGGGGAGCTGTTTTTT
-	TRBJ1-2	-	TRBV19	CASSMPYREFERYTF	TGTGCCAGTAGTATGCCCTACAGGGAGTTCGAGCGCTACACCTTC
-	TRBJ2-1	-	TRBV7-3	CASSLMRASSYNEQFF	TGTGCCAGCAGCTTAATGCGCGCGAGCTCCTACAATGAGCAGTTCTTC
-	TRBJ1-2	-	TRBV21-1	CASSRQAYYGYTF	TGTGCCAGCAGCAGACAGGCGTACTATGGCTACACCTTC
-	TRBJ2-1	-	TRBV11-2	CASRRGGNEQFF	TGTGCCAGCCGGAGGGGGGGCAATGAGCAGTTCTTC
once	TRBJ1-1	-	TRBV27	CASSWSGSAEAFF	TGTGCCAGCAGTTGGTCGGGTTCCGCTGAAGCTTTCTTT
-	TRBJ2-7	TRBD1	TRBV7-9	CASSSGQNSYEQYF	TGTGCCAGCAGCTCGGGACAGAACTCCTACGAGCAGTACTTC